This T cell receptor (beta chain) came from a study of blood T cell repertoires in COVID-19. Turning to the study itself: Both acute and convalescent COVID-19 samples were obtained from the United States, Italy and Spain.

TCRdb's table, derived via immunoSEQ multiplex PCR, lists solely in-frame clones and lacks some. The repertoire has 200,000 to 250,000 clones, 75% to 90% of them found once; the top ten carry roughly 4.5%. Participant-given clinical history determined each cohort assignment. Someone with COVID-19 had been met by exposed participants within 2 weeks before study entry. With 4 bases removed from V and 7 bases from J, the gap between germline ends came to 12 bases. CDR1 and CDR2 from the germline V gene are SGDLS and YYNGEE. This CDR3 is built from 14 residues. Sequencing was done on a sample of PBMCs or T cells enriched from blood (not recorded which). The TCR comes from a woman in her 30s who had been exposed to COVID-19. The V and J genes are TRBV9 and TRBJ1-6, with no clear D. CDR3 sequence: CASSPIDGNSPLHF. CDR3 DNA sequence: TGTGCCAGCAGCCCGATCGACGGGAATTCACCCCTCCACTTT.